This T cell receptor beta chain stems from a study of shared clonotypes between healthy human individuals. The CDR3 is 16 amino acids. Looked up from germline, CDR1 is MDHEN and CDR2 is SYDVKM. With 1 base removed from V and 0 bases from J, the gap between germline ends came to 10 bases. Of note for this clone: The target antigen is unknown.

As processed by the authors: Junction-only immunoSEQ sequences carried no quality scores, so filtering differed. Only in-frame clones appear in the TCRdb table, and some are missing; sequencing was by immunoSEQ multiplex PCR. The V and J calls and clone size were taken over from that table, and D and trimming were inferred from the DNA. Here the sample spans over 400,000 clones, roughly 95% being singletons. Notes on the study in general: Four donors held approximately 4.5% of naive CD4 clonotypes in common. Non-shared clonotypes had lower generation probabilities than those shared by all four donors.

The specimen sequenced was naive CD4+ T cells sorted from blood. The subset here: CD45RA+ positively selected. The receptor's source is a woman in her twenties or thirties in good health. This chain joins TRBV28 and TRBJ1-3; D not resolved. CDR3 in DNA: TGTGCCAGCAGTTTATTTCCACGTAGCTCTGGAAACACCATATATTTT. This sequence encodes CASSLFPRSSGNTIYF. Drawing the rest from reference TRBV28 and TRBJ1-3, the complete variable domain is DVKVTQSSRYLVKRTGEKVFLECVQDMDHENMFWYRQDPGLGLRLIYFSYDVKMKEKGDIPEGYSVSREKKERFSLILESASTNQTSMYLCASSLFPRSSGNTIYFGEGSWLTVV.